These 19 T cell receptor beta chains were sequenced from one sample in a study of a mutant IDH1 vaccine in newly diagnosed glioma. Some clones are missing from TCRdb's copy, which holds only in-frame ones; the method was immunoSEQ multiplex PCR. The sample holds approximately 60,000 clones, roughly 81% seen once. Time point in this sample: week 23, last vaccination. A 20-mer mutant IDH1 peptide at 300 ug was injected subcutaneously with topical imiquimod. No antigen has been assigned to these receptors. The sample here was PBMCs, taken from a glioma patient whose treatment included an IDH1 peptide vaccine. The source is a woman between 40 and 50 years old with glioma. Some clones in this sample may be carry-over from other donors' samples.

This chain joins TRBV13 and TRBJ2-5; D gene ambiguous. Germline CDR1 and CDR2: PRHDT and FYEKMQ (reference sequence). Trimming removed 5 bases at V and 4 bases at J, with 14 bases between. The CDR3 is made up of 14 amino acids. The CDR3 DNA reads as TGTGCCAGCAGCCCACGGCCGCCGCGAGAGACCCAGTACTTC. Encoded protein: CASSPRPPRETQYF. The entire variable domain, with the rest obtained from reference TRBV13 and TRBJ2-5, is as follows: AAGVIQSPRHLIKEKRETATLKCYPIPRHDTVYWYQQGPGQDPQFLISFYEKMQSDKGSIPDRFSAQQFSDYHSELNMSSLELGDSALYFCASSPRPPRETQYFGPGTRLLVL.

This rearrangement joins TRBV9 to TRBJ2-5; D may correspond to TRBD1 or TRBD2 (6 bases each). Trimming took 3 bases from V and 5 from J, leaving 20 bases between them. The CDR3 is made up of 16 amino acids. Germline V lookup: CDR1 SGDLS, CDR2 YYNGEE. CDR3 bases: TGTGCCAGCAGCGCCCGCCGTGGAGGGGGAGTTGAGACCCAGTACTTC. It encodes CASSARRGGGVETQYF.

The J gene is TRBJ2-1, the V gene TRBV14; no definite D call. The germline V gene encodes CDR1 SGHDN and CDR2 FVKESK. This CDR3 spans 12 amino acids. Deletions cut 4 bases from V and 3 bases from J, with 4 bases between. CDR3 sequence reads: CASSPHYNEQFF. The CDR3 DNA follows: TGTGCCAGCAGCCCACACTACAATGAGCAGTTCTTC.

The gene calls are TRBV11-3 and TRBJ2-7; TRBD2 might be the D (6 bases). V was shortened by 4 bases and J by 7 bases, with 17 bases between the two germline ends. Germline V gene lookup returns CDR1 SGHNT and CDR2 YENEEA. The CDR3 sequence is 14 residues long. The chain's CDR3 is CASSSGGEVNEQYF. CDR3 bases: TGTGCCAGCAGCTCGGGTGGGGAGGTGAATGAGCAGTACTTC.

This sequence joins TRBV27 and TRBJ1-2; 7 bases map to TRBD1. Germline trimming cut 5 bases from V and 6 bases from J; bases unmatched to any gene: 9. The CDR3 loop spans 14 amino acids. Per the germline V gene, CDR1 is MNHEY and CDR2 is SMNVEV (reference sequence). The CDR3 DNA reads TGTGCCAGCAGTCCACAGGGGCGCGCCAATGGCTACACCTTC. As protein: CASSPQGRANGYTF.

As DNA, the CDR3 is TGTGCCACCAGCGCGGGACTAGCGGGGGGGAACAATGAGCAGTTCTTC. Its translation: CATSAGLAGGNNEQFF. The rearrangement links TRBV15 to TRBJ2-1; 16 bases are a match to TRBD2. This CDR3 spans 16 amino acids. Germline-derived CDR1 and CDR2 are LNHNV and YYDKDF (reference sequence). Losses at the gene ends were 5 bases for V and 5 bases for J; bases not matched to a gene: 3.

This clone was recorded a few times. The chain has TRBV30 and TRBJ1-5, with D possibly matching TRBD1 (5 bases). Trimming stripped 1 base from V and 1 base from J, with 8 bases between. Germline V gives CDR1 GTSNPN, CDR2 SVGIG (reference sequence). This CDR3 has 14 residues. The CDR3 bases are TGTGCCTGGAGTGAGGGGTACAGCAATCAGCCCCAGCATTTT. It is translated as CAWSEGYSNQPQHF. The whole variable domain, remainder taken from reference TRBV30 and TRBJ1-5, is SQTIHQWPATLVQPVGSPLSLECTVEGTSNPNLYWYRQAAGRGLQLLFYSVGIGQISSEVPQNLSASRPQDRQFILSSKKLLLSDSGFYLCAWSEGYSNQPQHFGDGTRLSIL.

This clone was counted a few times. The chain joins TRBV30 to TRBJ1-2; maybe TRBD1 (5 bases). The CDR3 is made up of 13 amino acids. V lost 4 bases to trimming and J lost 4 bases, with 13 bases between them. The germline gives CDR1 GTSNPN, CDR2 SVGIG (reference sequence). The CDR3 DNA follows: TGTGCCTGGATGACAGAAAGGTCCTATGGCTACACCTTC. This codes for CAWMTERSYGYTF.

The genes are TRBV7-9 and TRBJ1-1; D not resolved. Trimming pared 6 bases from V and 1 base from J, leaving 3 bases between. Germline V gene sequence: CDR1 SEHNR, CDR2 FQNEAQ (reference sequence). The CDR3 length is 11 residues. CDR3 DNA: TGTGCCAGCAGAAAGAACACTGAAGCTTTCTTT. Its protein product is CASRKNTEAFF.

This chain connects TRBV7-9 to TRBJ1-5, with D maybe TRBD1 (5 bases). V dropped 5 bases and J dropped 3 bases, with 14 bases sitting between them. CDR1 is SEHNR, CDR2 FQNEAQ, per germline (reference sequence). CDR3 length equals 15 residues. DNA for the CDR3: TGTGCCAGCAGCAACCAGGGTAATAACAATCAGCCCCAGCATTTT. It encodes CASSNQGNNNQPQHF.

The V gene is TRBV19, the J gene TRBJ1-1; D may be TRBD1 (5 bases). The CDR3 loop spans 12 amino acids. The ends were cut back, 6 bases at V and 5 bases at J, with 10 bases in the middle. Germline V gives CDR1 LNHDA, CDR2 SQIVND (reference sequence). CDR3 nucleotide sequence: TGTGCCAGTAGCCCGGGGCAAACTGAAGCTTTCTTT. Translation: CASSPGQTEAFF.

The genes are TRBV7-9 and TRBJ2-3, with D perhaps TRBD1 (6 bases). There are 13 residues in the CDR3. Trimming shortened V by 4 bases and J by 3 bases, and 8 bases separated the two germline ends. CDR1 and CDR2 (germline): SEHNR, FQNEAQ (reference sequence). The CDR3 DNA is TGTGCCAGCAGCTACAGGGAGACAGATACGCAGTATTTT. This encodes CASSYRETDTQYF. The entire variable domain, with the rest obtained from reference TRBV7-9 and TRBJ2-3, is as follows: DTGVSQNPRHKITKRGQNVTFRCDPISEHNRLYWYRQTLGQGPEFLTYFQNEAQLEKSRLLSDRFSAERPKGSFSTLEIQRTEQGDSAMYLCASSYRETDTQYFGPGTRLTVL.

V usage is TRBV12-5 and J usage is TRBJ2-7; the match to TRBD2 covers 12 bases. Germline assignment: CDR1 LGHNT and CDR2 FRNRAP. CDR3 length equals 15 residues. The V segment lost 5 bases and the J segment 3 bases; nucleotides outside the gene matches: 5. CDR3 amino acids: CASGALGLAGYEQYF. The CDR3 nucleotides are TGTGCTAGTGGTGCCCTGGGACTAGCGGGCTACGAGCAGTACTTC. Full variable domain (missing parts from reference TRBV12-5 and TRBJ2-7): DARVTQTPRHKVTEMGQEVTMRCQPILGHNTVFWYRQTMMQGLELLAYFRNRAPLDDSGMPKDRFSAEMPDATLATLKIQPSEPRDSAVYFCASGALGLAGYEQYFGPGTRLTVT.

The V call is TRBV2, the J call TRBJ1-2; D is unclear. V lost 4 bases and J 3 bases, leaving 15 bases between the germline ends. The length of the CDR3 is 15 residues. The germline gives CDR1 SNHLY, CDR2 FYNNEI. Here the CDR3 reads CASSGPRPGDYGYTF. For the CDR3, the DNA is TGTGCCAGCAGTGGGCCCAGGCCGGGAGACTATGGCTACACCTTC.

This chain joins TRBV7-2 and TRBJ1-1; D is unresolved. CDR3 length: 14 amino acids. V lost 5 bases and J 4 bases, leaving 14 bases between the germline ends. Looked up from germline, CDR1 is SGHTA and CDR2 is FQGNSA. The CDR3 here is CASSAGFWGTEAFF. The CDR3 DNA is TGTGCCAGCAGCGCCGGATTTTGGGGCACTGAAGCTTTCTTT.

This clone was picked up one time. The chain has TRBV5-5 and TRBJ1-1; D may be TRBD1 (6 bases). Trimming took 5 bases from V and 3 from J, leaving 17 bases between them. CDR3 length equals 15 residues. The germline CDR1 and CDR2 sequences are SGHKS and YYEKEE (reference sequence). The CDR3 coding sequence is TGTGCCAGCAGTGTGTCAGGGGTGTCGGACACTGAAGCTTTCTTT. Translating it yields CASSVSGVSDTEAFF. Full variable domain (missing parts from reference TRBV5-5 and TRBJ1-1): DAGVTQSPTHLIKTRGQQVTLRCSPISGHKSVSWYQQVLGQGPQFIFQYYEKEERGRGNFPDRFSARQFPNYSSELNVNALLLGDSALYLCASSVSGVSDTEAFFGQGTRLTVV.

The chain is built from TRBV11-1 and TRBJ1-1, with D hard to call. Germline CDR1 is SGHAT and CDR2 is FQDESV (reference sequence). The CDR3 spans 14 residues. Trimming cost V 5 bases and J 4 bases, with 14 bases left between them. The DNA of the CDR3 is TGTGCCAGCAGCCAAGGCAGTCGCAGCACTGAAGCTTTCTTT. This codes for CASSQGSRSTEAFF.

This chain connects TRBV12-5 to TRBJ1-1; the D gene is possibly TRBD1 (6 bases). This CDR3 is 13 amino acids long. Trimming stripped 7 bases from V and 7 bases from J, with 16 bases between. Germline V gene sequence: CDR1 LGHNT, CDR2 FRNRAP. Here the CDR3 reads CASALTGYGEAFF. The CDR3 DNA reads as TGTGCTAGTGCTTTAACAGGGTACGGTGAAGCTTTCTTT.

The rearrangement links TRBV7-9 to TRBJ1-5; no reliable D call. This CDR3 comprises 16 residues. CDR1 SEHNR and CDR2 FQNEAQ come from the germline V gene (reference sequence). V was trimmed by 1 base and J by 5 bases, leaving 15 bases between them. This CDR3 reads CASSLEGGHGYQPQHF. The CDR3 DNA is TGTGCCAGCAGCTTAGAGGGTGGGCATGGTTATCAGCCCCAGCATTTT.